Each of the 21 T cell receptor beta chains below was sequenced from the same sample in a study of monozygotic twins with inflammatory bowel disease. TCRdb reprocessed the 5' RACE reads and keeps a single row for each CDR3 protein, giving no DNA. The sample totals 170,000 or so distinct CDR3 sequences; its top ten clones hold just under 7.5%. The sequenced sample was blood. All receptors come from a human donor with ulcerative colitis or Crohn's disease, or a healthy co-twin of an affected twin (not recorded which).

The CDR3 reads CSASPGPEKLFF. V gene TRBV20-1 combines with J gene TRBJ1-4; TCRdb selects TRBD1, and the lack of DNA leaves this call unchecked. Germline CDR1 DFQATT, CDR2 SNEGSKA (reference sequence). The length of the CDR3 is 12 residues.

The CDR3 reads CASSYSGGSDTQYF. V gene TRBV7-2 combines with J gene TRBJ2-3; TCRdb reports TRBD1, a call that lacks DNA to check it against. The CDR3 is 14 amino acids. The germline gives CDR1 SGHTA, CDR2 FQGNSA.

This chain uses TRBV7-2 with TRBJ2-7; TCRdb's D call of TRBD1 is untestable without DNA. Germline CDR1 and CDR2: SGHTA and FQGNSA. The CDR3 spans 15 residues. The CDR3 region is CASSLAENRVNEQYF.

The CDR3 loop is CASSLGLAGDTDTQYF. The J gene is TRBJ2-3, the V gene TRBV28; TCRdb's D call of TRBD2 is untestable without DNA. CDR1 is MDHEN and CDR2 is SYDVKM in the germline V gene. CDR3 length: 16 residues.

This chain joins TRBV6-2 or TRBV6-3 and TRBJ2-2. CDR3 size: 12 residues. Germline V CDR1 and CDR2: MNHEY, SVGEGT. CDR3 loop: CASSYEVGELFF.

The CDR3 reads CASSQGDFYEQYF. The chain couples TRBV7-8 to TRBJ2-7; TCRdb names TRBD2, which stays unverified in the absence of DNA. The CDR3 spans 13 residues. Germline V gene lookup returns CDR1 SGHVS and CDR2 FQNEAQ.

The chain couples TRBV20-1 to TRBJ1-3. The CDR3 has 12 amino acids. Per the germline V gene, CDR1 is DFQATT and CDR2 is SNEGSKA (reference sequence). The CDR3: CSGLGPGNTIYF.

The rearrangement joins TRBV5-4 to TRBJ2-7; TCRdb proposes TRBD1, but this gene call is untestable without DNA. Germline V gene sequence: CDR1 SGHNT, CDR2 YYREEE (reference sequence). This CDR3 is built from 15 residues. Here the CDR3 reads CASSLKGQGLYEQYF.

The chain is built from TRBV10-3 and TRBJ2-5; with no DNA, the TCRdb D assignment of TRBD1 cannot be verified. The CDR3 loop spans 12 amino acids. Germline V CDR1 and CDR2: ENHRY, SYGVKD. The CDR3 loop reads CAVTDSQETQYF.

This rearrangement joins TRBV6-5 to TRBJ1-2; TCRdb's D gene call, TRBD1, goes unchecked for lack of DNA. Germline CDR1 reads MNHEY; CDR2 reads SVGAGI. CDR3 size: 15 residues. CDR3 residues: CASSYQLRDNYGYTF.

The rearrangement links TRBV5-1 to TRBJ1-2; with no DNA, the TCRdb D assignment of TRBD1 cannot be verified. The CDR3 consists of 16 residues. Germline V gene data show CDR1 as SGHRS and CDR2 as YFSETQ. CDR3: CASSAETGGQVRGYTF.

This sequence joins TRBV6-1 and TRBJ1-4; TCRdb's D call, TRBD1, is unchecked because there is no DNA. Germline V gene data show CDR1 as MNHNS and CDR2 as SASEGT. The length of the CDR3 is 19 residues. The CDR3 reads CASKGTFRGWPATNEKLFF.

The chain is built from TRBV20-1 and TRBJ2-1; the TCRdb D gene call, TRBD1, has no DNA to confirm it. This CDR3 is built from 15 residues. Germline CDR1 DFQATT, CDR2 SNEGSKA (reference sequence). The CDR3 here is CSAATSGGPYNEQFF.

CDR3 region: CASSLAREKLFF. The chain couples TRBV12-3 or TRBV12-4 to TRBJ2-2; the D call from TCRdb, TRBD1, cannot be confirmed without DNA. The CDR3 totals 12 residues.

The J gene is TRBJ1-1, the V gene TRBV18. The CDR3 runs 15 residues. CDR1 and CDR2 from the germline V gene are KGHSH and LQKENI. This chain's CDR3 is CASSPRSDMNTEAFF.

CDR3 residues: CASSSSWGTLYNEQFF. V is TRBV7-6 and J is TRBJ2-1; the TCRdb call, TRBD1, lacks DNA for checking. The germline V gene has CDR1 SGHVS and CDR2 FNYEAQ. The CDR3 is made up of 16 amino acids. The full variable domain, with the rest looked up from reference TRBV7-6 and TRBJ2-1, is GAGVSQSPRYKVTKRGQDVALRCDPISGHVSLYWYRQALGQGPEFLTYFNYEAQQDKSGLPNDRFSAERPEGSISTLTIQRTEQRDSAMYRCASSSSWGTLYNEQFFGPGTRLTVL.

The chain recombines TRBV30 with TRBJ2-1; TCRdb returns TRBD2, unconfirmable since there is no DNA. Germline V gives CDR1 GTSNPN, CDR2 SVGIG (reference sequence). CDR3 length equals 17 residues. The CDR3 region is CAWTKPGLAHTYNEQFF.

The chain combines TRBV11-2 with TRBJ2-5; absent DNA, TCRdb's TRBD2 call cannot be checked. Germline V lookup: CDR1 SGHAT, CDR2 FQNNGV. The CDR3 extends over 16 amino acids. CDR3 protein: CASSLGAGGNQETQYF.

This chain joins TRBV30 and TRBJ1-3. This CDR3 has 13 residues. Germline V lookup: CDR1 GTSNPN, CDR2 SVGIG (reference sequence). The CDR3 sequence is CAWSGTSGNTIYF.

The CDR3 is CAWSPKSQAQYF. The rearrangement uses TRBV30 and TRBJ2-3. The CDR3 is made up of 12 amino acids. Germline V gene lookup returns CDR1 GTSNPN and CDR2 SVGIG (reference sequence).

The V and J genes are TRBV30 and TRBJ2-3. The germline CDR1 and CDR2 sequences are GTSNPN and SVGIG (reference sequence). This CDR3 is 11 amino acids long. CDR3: CASAIGDTQYF.